Shown below are 32 T cell receptor beta chains from a single sample sequenced in a study of beta chain features in type 1 diabetes. As every portion of the isolated RNA was reverse transcribed, the sequencing read expressed TCRB transcripts. The method was immunoSEQ multiplex PCR; TCRdb's version includes in-frame clones alone and lacks a portion of them. The sample comprises approximately 140,000 clones, about 44% of which are singletons, and around 0.39% rests with the top ten. Input material: Tregs from blood. These receptors originate from a man aged 18 to 29 in good health.

This chain uses TRBV7-6 with TRBJ1-2; 7 bases are shared with TRBD1. V was pared by 2 bases and J by 3 bases, with 6 bases of the junction left unmatched. CDR1 SGHVS and CDR2 FNYEAQ come from the germline V gene. This CDR3 spans 15 amino acids. CDR3 sequence: CASSLRVGGDYGYTF. The DNA of the CDR3 is TGTGCCAGCAGCTTACGGGTAGGGGGCGACTATGGCTACACCTTC.

This clone has only a few counts. The genes are TRBV7-6 and TRBJ2-2; TRBD1 matches at 7 bases. J was trimmed by 5 bases and V by 5 bases; bases with no gene match: 8. The germline V gene has CDR1 SGHVS and CDR2 FNYEAQ. This CDR3 has 15 residues. CDR3 nucleotides: TGTGCCAGCAGCAAGGGGGCCCTAAGAACCGGGGAGCTGTTTTTT. Protein product: CASSKGALRTGELFF. The variable domain in full, with the rest retrieved from reference TRBV7-6 and TRBJ2-2, is GAGVSQSPRYKVTKRGQDVALRCDPISGHVSLYWYRQALGQGPEFLTYFNYEAQQDKSGLPNDRFSAERPEGSISTLTIQRTEQRDSAMYRCASSKGALRTGELFFGEGSRLTVL.

The rearrangement links TRBV10-3 to TRBJ2-7; no clear D. In germline, CDR1 is ENHRY, CDR2 SYGVKD. The V and J ends lost 6 bases and 5 bases respectively, with 8 bases between them. The CDR3 has 11 residues. The CDR3 protein is CAIREQNEQYF. For the CDR3, the DNA is TGTGCCATCAGGGAACAGAACGAGCAGTACTTC.

In this sample, this clone turned up a few times. V gene TRBV4-3 combines with J gene TRBJ2-3, with no clear D. V lost 0 bases and J 4 bases, leaving 8 bases between the germline ends. Germline V gene sequence: CDR1 LGHNA, CDR2 YSLEER. The CDR3 length is 14 residues. CDR3 amino acids: CASSQDYYPDTQYF. CDR3 coding DNA: TGCGCCAGCAGCCAAGATTACTACCCAGATACGCAGTATTTT.

The rearrangement uses TRBV5-5 and TRBJ2-4; 7 bases fit TRBD1. Germline V lookup: CDR1 SGHKS, CDR2 YYEKEE (reference sequence). Losses at the gene ends were 4 bases for V and 8 bases for J; bases not matched to a gene: 9. This CDR3 has 14 residues. The CDR3 coding sequence is TGTGCCAGCAGCGCACAGGGGAGTTGGGACATTCAGTACTTC. This translates into CASSAQGSWDIQYF.

The table lists this clone with a few counts. The genes are TRBV4-3 and TRBJ1-5; no clear D. Between the trimmed V and J ends, which lost 0 bases and 3 bases, there was a span of 12 bases. This CDR3 has 16 residues. Germline loops: CDR1 LGHNA, CDR2 YSLEER. CDR3 in DNA: TGCGCCAGCAGCCAAGATTTTTCCGGGATCAATCAGCCCCAGCATTTT. This sequence encodes CASSQDFSGINQPQHF.

The V call is TRBV5-6, the J call TRBJ2-7; 7 bases align to TRBD1. V was clipped by 3 bases and J by 6 bases; unmatched bases: 9. CDR3 length equals 14 residues. The germline CDR1 and CDR2 sequences are SGHDT and YYEEEE. The CDR3 sequence: CASSSVDRPGEQYF. The CDR3 DNA reads as TGTGCCAGCAGCTCGGTGGACAGGCCTGGCGAGCAGTACTTC.

This clone was counted a few times. This chain links TRBV29-1 with TRBJ2-5, with D perhaps TRBD2 (7 bases). Trimming shortened V by 6 bases and J by 3 bases, and 17 bases separated the two germline ends. The CDR3 has 14 amino acids. Germline assignment: CDR1 SQVTM and CDR2 ANQGSEA. CDR3 coding DNA: TGCAGCGTACTGCGGGGGCCACGAAAAGAGACCCAGTACTTC. Protein sequence: CSVLRGPRKETQYF.

This clone was recorded a few times. The chain couples TRBV29-1 to TRBJ2-1, with a possible D match to TRBD1 (5 bases). Germline V gene data show CDR1 as SQVTM and CDR2 as ANQGSEA. Between the trimmed V and J ends, which lost 5 bases and 6 bases, there was a span of 11 bases. The CDR3 extends over 12 amino acids. DNA of the CDR3: TGCAGCGTTCGCAGGGTGTCCAATGAGCAGTTCTTC. This translates into CSVRRVSNEQFF.

V is TRBV6-5 and J is TRBJ1-1; TRBD1 agrees at 9 bases. This CDR3 has 14 amino acids. V gave up 0 bases and J gave up 10 bases; unmatched junction bases: 6. CDR1 and CDR2 (germline): MNHEY, SVGAGI. This CDR3 reads CASSYSGQGGGAFF. The CDR3 DNA follows: TGTGCCAGCAGTTACTCGGGACAGGGAGGTGGAGCTTTCTTT.

The chain uses TRBV4-2 and TRBJ2-4; 7 positions agree with TRBD1. CDR1 is LGHNA and CDR2 is YNFKEQ in the germline V gene. Trimming at V came to 0 bases and at J to 0 bases, leaving 17 bases not matched to a gene. There are 21 residues in the CDR3. CDR3 region: CASSQEGFTGTVTLAKNIQYF. The DNA for the CDR3 is TGTGCCAGCAGCCAAGAAGGGTTTACCGGGACAGTCACCCTAGCCAAAAACATTCAGTACTTC.

This chain connects TRBV18 to TRBJ2-3; 11 bases match TRBD1. The CDR3 loop spans 17 amino acids. Germline lookup yields CDR1 KGHSH and CDR2 LQKENI. The V and J ends lost 4 bases and 7 bases, in that order; junction bases with no gene match: 13. This CDR3 reads CASSRYSGTGGQHTQYF. The CDR3 nucleotides read TGTGCCAGCTCACGATATTCCGGGACAGGGGGGCAACATACGCAGTATTTT.

This clone appeared a few times. The CDR3 region is CASRATGDVETQYF. CDR3 DNA sequence: TGTGCCAGCAGAGCGACAGGGGACGTCGAGACCCAGTACTTC. The genes are TRBV28 and TRBJ2-5; TRBD1 matches 8 bases. Looked up from germline, CDR1 is MDHEN and CDR2 is SYDVKM. This CDR3 spans 14 amino acids. Trimming took 6 bases from V and 5 from J; bases not matched to a gene: 8.

This clone was counted between two and nine times. The chain uses TRBV10-3 and TRBJ2-7; 10 nucleotides align to TRBD1. The CDR3 consists of 14 residues. The V gene end was trimmed by 6 bases and the J gene end by 5 bases; junction bases not matched to a gene: 7. Germline V gives CDR1 ENHRY, CDR2 SYGVKD. This CDR3 is CAISPGTGENEQYF. CDR3 nucleotides: TGTGCCATCAGCCCCGGGACAGGGGAGAACGAGCAGTACTTC.

This clone has a handful of counts. This chain joins TRBV27 and TRBJ2-3; TRBD2 matches 15 bases. From germline, CDR1 is MNHEY and CDR2 SMNVEV (reference sequence). This CDR3 is built from 20 residues. The junction had 14 bases not matched to a gene; V was cut back by 5 bases and J by 2 bases. The CDR3 sequence is CASSRRLGGLAGGFTDTQYF. In DNA form, the CDR3 reads TGTGCCAGCAGTCGGCGTCTGGGGGGACTAGCGGGGGGTTTCACAGATACGCAGTATTTT.

The chain couples TRBV4-3 to TRBJ2-7, with TRBD2 matching 10 bases. Germline V gene data show CDR1 as LGHNA and CDR2 as YSLEER. V lost 7 bases, J lost 3 bases, and 9 bases stayed unmatched. The CDR3 totals 15 residues. This CDR3 reads CASTLEERGGYEQYF. CDR3 sequence (DNA): TGCGCCAGCACGCTCGAGGAGCGGGGGGGCTACGAGCAGTACTTC.

The J gene is TRBJ1-4, the V gene TRBV7-3; D not resolved. Looked up from germline, CDR1 is SGHTA and CDR2 is FQGTGA. CDR3 length equals 13 residues. With 0 bases removed from V and 5 bases from J, the gap between germline ends came to 4 bases. The DNA of the CDR3 is TGTGCCAGCAGCTTAACCTCGAATGAAAAACTGTTTTTT. Amino acids: CASSLTSNEKLFF.

The chain uses TRBV4-3 and TRBJ1-5; 7 bases line up with TRBD1. Losses at the gene ends were 2 bases for V and 5 bases for J; bases not matched to a gene: 12. Germline V gene data show CDR1 as LGHNA and CDR2 as YSLEER. This CDR3 has 17 residues. This chain's CDR3 is CASSQHLRGQVHQPQHF. DNA of the CDR3: TGCGCCAGCAGCCAACACCTCCGTGGACAGGTCCATCAGCCCCAGCATTTT.

V is TRBV7-8 and J is TRBJ2-5; 10 nucleotides agree with TRBD1. CDR3 length: 17 amino acids. The germline V gene encodes CDR1 SGHVS and CDR2 FQNEAQ. The trim removed 6 bases at V and 1 base at J, leaving 11 bases unmatched. CDR3 in DNA: TGTGCCAGCAGTCCCCAGTGGGGACAGGGGTTCCAAGAGACCCAGTACTTC. Its translation: CASSPQWGQGFQETQYF.

V and J are TRBV5-4 and TRBJ2-1, with 11 bases lining up with TRBD2. The CDR3 extends over 16 amino acids. In germline, CDR1 is SGHNT, CDR2 YYREEE (reference sequence). Trimming at V came to 4 bases and at J to 2 bases, leaving 5 bases not matched to a gene. The CDR3 region has the DNA TGTGCCAGCAGCCCGGGGACTAGCGGAACCTACAATGAGCAGTTCTTC. It translates to CASSPGTSGTYNEQFF.

This clone was found a few times. The chain links TRBV28 to TRBJ2-2; weak D call: TRBD1 (5 bases). Trimming removed 6 bases from V and 7 bases from J, with 6 bases in between. Germline CDR1 reads MDHEN; CDR2 reads SYDVKM. This CDR3 has 11 amino acids. In DNA form, the CDR3 reads TGTGCCAGCAGCAGGGTCGGGGAGCTGTTTTTT. It translates to CASSRVGELFF.

This chain connects TRBV29-1 to TRBJ2-3; the match to TRBD1 covers 9 bases. The J segment lost 14 bases and the V segment lost 3 bases, leaving 12 bases of the junction unmatched. The CDR3 has 13 amino acids. Germline assignment: CDR1 SQVTM and CDR2 ANQGSEA. The CDR3 nucleotides are TGCAGCGTTGACTTTTCGGGACAGGGCTTTCCGTATTTT. Amino acid sequence: CSVDFSGQGFPYF.

This clone was picked up a small number of times. The genes are TRBV7-9 and TRBJ2-6; D gene unclear. CDR1 SEHNR and CDR2 FQNEAQ come from the germline V gene (reference sequence). CDR3 length equals 15 residues. V shed 3 bases and J shed 0 bases, with 6 bases lying between them. The DNA of the CDR3 is TGTGCCAGCAGCTTCAGGATCTCTGGGGCCAACGTCCTGACTTTC. Amino acids: CASSFRISGANVLTF.

CDR3 in DNA: TGTGCCAGCAGTTTATGGGGCGGGGGGGCCGATGAGCAGTTCTTC. Translated: CASSLWGGGADEQFF. This rearrangement joins TRBV28 to TRBJ2-1; 9 bases align to TRBD2. The CDR3 spans 15 residues. J was trimmed by 8 bases and V by 0 bases; bases with no gene match: 5. CDR1 MDHEN and CDR2 SYDVKM come from the germline V gene.

This clone occurred a few times. The J gene is TRBJ2-5, the V gene TRBV5-1; no definite D call. Germline CDR1 SGHRS, CDR2 YFSETQ. Between the trimmed V and J ends, which lost 1 base and 5 bases, there was a span of 3 bases. The CDR3 is 11 residues long. This CDR3 reads CASSLSETQYF. The CDR3 region has the DNA TGCGCCAGCAGCTTGTCGGAGACCCAGTACTTC.

This clone was recorded only once. The rearrangement links TRBV28 to TRBJ1-2; no clear D. The CDR3 consists of 15 residues. Germline V gene sequence: CDR1 MDHEN, CDR2 SYDVKM. With 5 bases removed from V and 5 bases from J, the gap between germline ends came to 18 bases. In DNA form, the CDR3 reads TGTGCCAGCAGTCCCGCCGGGGTACCCTCGTATGGCTACACCTTC. Protein: CASSPAGVPSYGYTF.

The rearrangement joins TRBV19 to TRBJ2-5; 7 nucleotides match TRBD2. J was trimmed by 5 bases and V by 6 bases; bases with no gene match: 9. The CDR3 covers 14 residues. Germline V gene lookup returns CDR1 LNHDA and CDR2 SQIVND (reference sequence). The CDR3 spells CASRPNTGGETQYF. The DNA for the CDR3 is TGTGCCAGTAGACCTAATACCGGGGGGGAGACCCAGTACTTC.

In nucleotides, the CDR3 is TGTGCCAGCAGTGACGAATACATCTATGGCTACACCTTC. This sequence encodes CASSDEYIYGYTF. The chain recombines TRBV2 with TRBJ1-2, with D uncertain. This CDR3 region has 13 residues. V shed 3 bases and J shed 4 bases, with 9 bases lying between them. Germline V CDR1 and CDR2: SNHLY, FYNNEI.

This chain uses TRBV7-2 with TRBJ2-3, with 9 nucleotides matching TRBD1. Germline V gene data show CDR1 as SGHTA and CDR2 as FQGNSA. The trim removed 5 bases at V and 1 base at J, leaving 7 bases unmatched. The CDR3 contains 16 residues. The CDR3 sequence: CASSPPGQGGTDTQYF. The CDR3 coding sequence is TGTGCCAGCAGCCCGCCGGGACAGGGCGGCACAGATACGCAGTATTTT.

The V gene is TRBV5-1, the J gene TRBJ2-7; 8 nucleotides agree with TRBD1. Germline V CDR1 and CDR2: SGHRS, YFSETQ. This CDR3 has 15 residues. V dropped 1 base and J dropped 0; count of bases not matched to a gene: 3. The CDR3 reads CASSLLGQASYEQYF. DNA of the CDR3: TGCGCCAGCAGCTTGTTGGGACAGGCCTCCTACGAGCAGTACTTC.

This clone turned up a few times. J is TRBJ1-4 and V is TRBV30; 7 bases are shared with TRBD1. The CDR3 sequence is 15 residues long. Germline V gene lookup returns CDR1 GTSNPN and CDR2 SVGIG (reference sequence). Trimming cost V 3 bases and J 7 bases; bases outside gene matches: 11. CDR3 region: CAWSSKDRVREKLFF. Written as DNA, the CDR3 is TGTGCCTGGAGCTCCAAAGACAGGGTTCGTGAAAAACTGTTTTTT.

The chain carries TRBV6-4 and TRBJ2-3, with 13 bases that match TRBD2. V was pared by 3 bases and J by 4 bases, with 1 base of the junction left unmatched. In germline, CDR1 is MRHNA, CDR2 SNTAGT. The CDR3 loop spans 15 amino acids. CDR3 nucleotides: TGTGCCAGCAGTGAACTAGCGGGGGGGTCAGATACGCAGTATTTT. It yields the protein CASSELAGGSDTQYF.